This TCR beta chain was identified during a study of synovial regulatory T cells in juvenile arthritis. The study, taken as a whole, reports: TCR diversity was lower in inflammation-associated blood Treg cells than in other blood Treg cells. iaTreg cells shared more CDR3 sequences with synovial Tregs than other blood Tregs did.

As concerns this clone: Its target is not known.

The approximately 11 donors had active juvenile idiopathic arthritis, with 3 polyarticular and 8 oligoarticular cases. TCRdb keeps only in-frame clones here, not all; method: immunoSEQ multiplex PCR. The sample table sets out under 8,000 clones. Germline CDR1 reads MNHEY; CDR2 reads SMNVEV (reference sequence). This CDR3 comprises 15 residues. No DNA sequence is on record. The chain carries TRBV27 and TRBJ1-4. Sequencing used Treg cells from blood. Documented subset: remaining (HLA-DR-negative) circulating blood Treg cells. This receptor was identified in a donor aged 2-30 years with juvenile idiopathic arthritis. The CDR3 is CASSLFGGLNEKLFF.